One and the same sample provided the 31 T cell receptor beta chains below, sequenced in a study of blood T cell repertoires in COVID-19. Produced via immunoSEQ multiplex PCR; TCRdb's table is partial and in-frame only. The top ten hold about 8% of the sample, which has under 200,000 clones, 80% to 90% seen once. The sample consisted of peripheral blood. These receptors all come from a man in his forties or fifties who had recovered from COVID-19.

The chain links TRBV5-6 to TRBJ2-3; 14 nucleotides match TRBD2. V was clipped by 5 bases and J by 3 bases; unmatched bases: 5. CDR3 length equals 16 residues. The germline V gene encodes CDR1 SGHDT and CDR2 YYEEEE. This CDR3 is CASSPGTSGGTDTQYF. For the CDR3, the DNA is TGTGCCAGCAGTCCCGGGACTAGCGGGGGTACAGATACGCAGTATTTT.

In this sample, this clone turned up once. The rearrangement links TRBV7-2 to TRBJ1-4, with 8 nucleotides matching TRBD1. V was pared by 3 bases and J by 8 bases, with 5 bases of the junction left unmatched. Looked up from germline, CDR1 is SGHTA and CDR2 is FQGNSA. This CDR3 is 14 amino acids long. The CDR3 reads CASSLTGVGEKLFF. In DNA, the CDR3 is TGTGCCAGCAGCTTGACAGGGGTGGGCGAAAAACTGTTTTTT.

The chain combines TRBV18 with TRBJ2-7; 10 bases line up with TRBD1. CDR1 is KGHSH and CDR2 is LQKENI in the germline V gene. V trimming: 2 bases; J trimming: 7 bases; junction bases outside the gene matches: 8. The CDR3 loop spans 15 amino acids. Here the CDR3 reads CASSPKRQGALEQYF. CDR3 DNA: TGTGCCAGCTCACCAAAGAGACAGGGGGCGTTGGAGCAGTACTTC.

This clone was observed a few times. The V gene is TRBV6-2 or TRBV6-3, the J gene TRBJ2-7; 7 nucleotides line up with TRBD1. V lost 6 bases to trimming and J lost 4 bases; unmatched junction nucleotides: 6. Germline CDR1 and CDR2: MNHEY and SVGEGT. The CDR3 extends over 13 amino acids. The CDR3 loop is CASSRQGTYEQYF. The CDR3 region has the DNA TGTGCCAGCAGCCGACAGGGTACTTACGAGCAGTACTTC.

The CDR3 DNA sequence: TGTGCCAGCAGCTCGGGACTCCTCACAGATACGCAGTATTTT. Translation: CASSSGLLTDTQYF. The rearrangement uses TRBV6-6 and TRBJ2-3; the D gene is possibly TRBD2 (6 bases). The CDR3 runs to 14 residues. CDR1 is MNHNY, CDR2 SVGAGI, per germline (reference sequence). V was cut by 6 bases and J by 2 bases, with 12 bases left in between.

This clone appeared once. V usage is TRBV4-1 and J usage is TRBJ1-4; D unclear. Germline V gene sequence: CDR1 MGHRA, CDR2 YSYEKL. CDR3 size: 15 residues. Trimming stripped 0 bases from V and 5 bases from J, with 10 bases between. Written as DNA, the CDR3 is TGCGCCAGCAGCCAAGATTCGGGAGGGAATGAAAAACTGTTTTTT. Protein sequence: CASSQDSGGNEKLFF.

The chain combines TRBV7-8 with TRBJ2-2; 8 bases fit TRBD1. This CDR3 has 15 amino acids. The J segment lost 7 bases and the V segment lost 5 bases, leaving 9 bases of the junction unmatched. CDR1 and CDR2 (germline): SGHVS, FQNEAQ. The CDR3 DNA follows: TGTGCCAGCAGCGCCAGGACAGGGAGATTCGGGGAGCTGTTTTTT. It yields the protein CASSARTGRFGELFF. Filled out from reference TRBV7-8 and TRBJ2-2, the complete variable domain reads GAGVSQSPRYKVAKRGQDVALRCDPISGHVSLFWYQQALGQGPEFLTYFQNEAQLDKSGLPSDRFFAERPEGSVSTLKIQRTQQEDSAVYLCASSARTGRFGELFFGEGSRLTVL.

In DNA, the CDR3 is TGCAGCGTGGGACTAGCGGCTAGCACAGATACGCAGTATTTT. Its translation is CSVGLAASTDTQYF. This rearrangement joins TRBV29-1 to TRBJ2-3; TRBD2 aligns across 11 bases. The germline V gene has CDR1 SQVTM and CDR2 ANQGSEA. After removal of 6 bases from V and 0 bases from J, the junction contained 2 bases not matched to a gene. CDR3 length equals 14 residues.

This chain links TRBV7-9 with TRBJ2-6; TRBD2 matches 11 bases. V was clipped by 5 bases and J by 0 bases; unmatched bases: 6. This CDR3 is built from 18 residues. CDR1 and CDR2 from the germline V gene are SEHNR and FQNEAQ (reference sequence). In nucleotides, the CDR3 is TGTGCCAGCAGCCCTATAGCGGGAGGGCCCTCTGGGGCCAACGTCCTGACTTTC. It translates to CASSPIAGGPSGANVLTF.

The rearrangement joins TRBV6-5 to TRBJ1-1; D remains unclear. Germline lookup yields CDR1 MNHEY and CDR2 SVGAGI. The CDR3 has 11 residues. Trimming took off 8 bases at V and 0 bases at J, with 4 bases between the two ends. CDR3 nucleotide sequence: TGTGCCAGCGCAGTGAACACTGAAGCTTTCTTT. It yields the protein CASAVNTEAFF.

The CDR3 spells CASSRRVAGGTDTQYF. DNA for the CDR3: TGTGCCAGCAGTCGACGGGTAGCGGGAGGTACAGATACGCAGTATTTT. This chain uses TRBV7-2 with TRBJ2-3, with TRBD2 matching 10 bases. This CDR3 comprises 16 residues. The germline V gene encodes CDR1 SGHTA and CDR2 FQGNSA. V shed 6 bases, J shed 3 bases, and the junction held 9 bases outside the gene matches.

The gene calls are TRBV5-4 and TRBJ2-2, with TRBD1 identical over 8 bases. Looked up from germline, CDR1 is SGHNT and CDR2 is YYREEE (reference sequence). The V segment lost 6 bases and the J segment 6 bases; nucleotides outside the gene matches: 13. The CDR3 is 16 amino acids. The CDR3 loop is CASTHQARTGSGELFF. In DNA, the CDR3 is TGTGCCAGCACCCATCAAGCCCGGACAGGGTCCGGGGAGCTGTTTTTT.

This rearrangement joins TRBV9 to TRBJ1-6, with unresolved D. CDR3 size: 14 residues. Germline values: CDR1 SGDLS, CDR2 YYNGEE. V was shortened by 4 bases and J by 6 bases, with 11 bases between the two germline ends. The CDR3 coding sequence is TGTGCCAGCAGCCTAGATACAGTTAATTCACCCCTCCACTTT. Residues: CASSLDTVNSPLHF.

The table lists this clone with a count of one. This chain links TRBV11-3 with TRBJ1-2; D remains ambiguous. The V gene lost 1 base and the J gene lost 1 base, with 7 bases spanning the gap. The V gene's germline CDR1 is SGHNT and CDR2 YENEEA. The CDR3 contains 14 residues. The CDR3 loop reads CASSLGPLNYGYTF. The CDR3 DNA reads TGTGCCAGCAGCTTAGGTCCCCTTAACTATGGCTACACCTTC.

In regard to this clone: The sample has other DNA sequences that encode this CDR3 too. CDR3 in DNA: TGTGCCAGCAGCTTAGGCAGGGGGAACACTGAAGCTTTCTTT. Amino acid sequence: CASSLGRGNTEAFF. The chain is built from TRBV7-8 and TRBJ1-1; TRBD1 might be the D (6 bases). CDR3 length equals 14 residues. The germline V and J ends were trimmed by 1 base and 1 base, with 7 bases remaining between them. Germline values: CDR1 SGHVS, CDR2 FQNEAQ.

This sequence joins TRBV7-2 and TRBJ2-1; D not certain. This CDR3 is built from 14 residues. In germline, CDR1 is SGHTA, CDR2 FQGNSA. V dropped 3 bases and J dropped 9 bases, with 15 bases sitting between them. The chain's CDR3 is CASSFKVGGAEQFF. CDR3 nucleotide sequence: TGTGCCAGCAGCTTTAAGGTGGGTGGAGCTGAGCAGTTCTTC.

This chain links TRBV7-2 with TRBJ1-5, with D hard to call. Germline lookup yields CDR1 SGHTA and CDR2 FQGNSA. This CDR3 has 15 amino acids. V dropped 4 bases and J dropped 7 bases, with 17 bases sitting between them. The CDR3 here is CASSSGGWTGQPQHF. The CDR3 DNA is TGTGCCAGCAGCTCGGGAGGGTGGACGGGGCAGCCCCAGCATTTT. Combining the CDR3 with reference TRBV7-2 and TRBJ1-5 gives the whole variable domain GAGVSQSPSNKVTEKGKDVELRCDPISGHTALYWYRQSLGQGLEFLIYFQGNSAPDKSGLPSDRFSAERTGGSVSTLTIQRTQQEDSAVYLCASSSGGWTGQPQHFGDGTRLSIL.

The chain employs TRBV7-2 and TRBJ1-3, with a weak D call TRBD1 (5 bases). V lost 3 bases and J 0 bases, leaving 12 bases between the germline ends. The CDR3 is 16 residues long. Germline lookup yields CDR1 SGHTA and CDR2 FQGNSA. CDR3 residues: CASSFQQGGSGNTIYF. The CDR3 DNA reads TGTGCCAGCAGCTTCCAGCAGGGAGGCTCTGGAAACACCATATATTTT. Combining the CDR3 with reference TRBV7-2 and TRBJ1-3 gives the whole variable domain GAGVSQSPSNKVTEKGKDVELRCDPISGHTALYWYRQSLGQGLEFLIYFQGNSAPDKSGLPSDRFSAERTGGSVSTLTIQRTQQEDSAVYLCASSFQQGGSGNTIYFGEGSWLTVV.

The CDR3 region has the DNA TGCGCCAGCAGCCAAGCCACCGGTGGTTCACCCCTCCACTTT. It specifies CASSQATGGSPLHF. The V gene is TRBV4-3, the J gene TRBJ1-6; no clear D gene. CDR1 is LGHNA, CDR2 YSLEER, per germline. The CDR3 contains 14 residues. V was trimmed by 1 base and J by 9 bases, leaving 10 bases between them.

This rearrangement joins TRBV24-1 to TRBJ2-5; TRBD2 aligns across 12 bases. The CDR3 consists of 18 residues. Germline V lookup: CDR1 KGHDR, CDR2 SFDVKD. V shed 4 bases and J 0 bases; nucleotides not matched to a gene: 8. Here the CDR3 reads CATSEGPGTSGYQETQYF. The CDR3 DNA sequence: TGTGCCACCAGTGAGGGTCCCGGGACTAGCGGGTACCAAGAGACCCAGTACTTC.

CDR3 loop: CASSLGTSGEETQYF. As DNA, the CDR3 is TGTGCCAGCAGTTTGGGGACTAGCGGAGAGGAGACCCAGTACTTC. The chain employs TRBV28 and TRBJ2-5; 11 positions match TRBD2. V dropped 3 bases and J dropped 5; count of bases not matched to a gene: 5. Germline CDR1 MDHEN, CDR2 SYDVKM. The CDR3 has 15 residues. Variable domain in full (rest from reference TRBV28 and TRBJ2-5): DVKVTQSSRYLVKRTGEKVFLECVQDMDHENMFWYRQDPGLGLRLIYFSYDVKMKEKGDIPEGYSVSREKKERFSLILESASTNQTSMYLCASSLGTSGEETQYFGPGTRLLVL.

The V call is TRBV7-9, the J call TRBJ2-5, with D possibly TRBD2 on 6 matching bases. Trimming took 4 bases from V and 1 from J, leaving 10 bases between them. This CDR3 spans 14 amino acids. Germline V gene sequence: CDR1 SEHNR, CDR2 FQNEAQ (reference sequence). The DNA for the CDR3 is TGTGCCAGCAGCTCACCGACTAGCCAAGAGACCCAGTACTTC. Its translation: CASSSPTSQETQYF. Supplemented by reference TRBV7-9 and TRBJ2-5, the full variable domain reads DTGVSQNPRHKITKRGQNVTFRCDPISEHNRLYWYRQTLGQGPEFLTYFQNEAQLEKSRLLSDRFSAERPKGSFSTLEIQRTEQGDSAMYLCASSSPTSQETQYFGPGTRLLVL.

The CDR3 DNA reads as TGTGCCAGCAGTAGTGACAGGAATCAGCCCCAGCATTTT. It translates to CASSSDRNQPQHF. The chain combines TRBV12-3 or TRBV12-4 with TRBJ1-5, with D possibly being TRBD1 (6 bases). The V end lost 5 bases, the J end lost 4 bases, and 9 bases lay between the germline ends. This CDR3 is 13 amino acids long.

The chain uses TRBV30 and TRBJ2-7; 7 bases align to TRBD1. From germline, CDR1 is GTSNPN and CDR2 SVGIG (reference sequence). J lost 0 bases, V lost 4 bases, and 3 bases had no gene match. CDR3 size: 13 residues. The CDR3 sequence is CAWNTGVSYEQYF. The DNA for the CDR3 is TGTGCCTGGAACACAGGGGTCTCCTACGAGCAGTACTTC.

V and J are TRBV3-1 (or the pseudogene TRBV3-2) and TRBJ2-5; 8 bases align to TRBD1. V shed 1 base, J shed 2 bases, and the junction held 3 bases outside the gene matches. The CDR3 extends over 15 amino acids. Germline values: CDR1 LGHDT, CDR2 YNNKEL (reference sequence). For the CDR3, the DNA is TGTGCCAGCAGCCAAGGGACAGGGAAACAAGAGACCCAGTACTTC. This codes for CASSQGTGKQETQYF.

J is TRBJ2-5 and V is TRBV7-8; 8 nucleotides align to TRBD2. Germline CDR1 and CDR2: SGHVS and FQNEAQ. The length of the CDR3 is 14 residues. With 6 bases clipped from V and 1 base from J, the junction kept 4 bases outside the gene matches. This CDR3 is CASRISGAQETQYF. The CDR3 nucleotides are TGTGCCAGCAGAATTAGCGGGGCCCAAGAGACCCAGTACTTC.

V usage is TRBV5-1 and J usage is TRBJ2-3; 8 bases fit TRBD2. Per germline, CDR1 SGHRS and CDR2 YFSETQ. The CDR3 spans 15 residues. V gave up 4 bases and J gave up 4 bases; unmatched junction bases: 8. The CDR3 loop is CASSLEGLAADTQYF. CDR3 coding DNA: TGCGCCAGCAGCCTGGAAGGACTAGCTGCAGATACGCAGTATTTT.

The chain is built from TRBV6-4 and TRBJ2-3; TRBD1 agrees at 8 bases. The CDR3 runs 17 residues. After removal of 8 bases from V and 1 base from J, the junction contained 14 bases not matched to a gene. CDR1 MRHNA and CDR2 SNTAGT come from the germline V gene. The CDR3 loop reads CASPTTRQGWCTDTQYF. For the CDR3, the DNA is TGTGCCAGCCCTACTACTAGACAGGGGTGGTGCACAGATACGCAGTATTTT.

This clone was counted a few times. This chain connects TRBV5-5 to TRBJ2-7, with D tentatively TRBD2 (5 bases). Trimming left V 4 bases short and J 3 bases short, with 14 bases between. The germline gives CDR1 SGHKS, CDR2 YYEKEE (reference sequence). The CDR3 runs 14 residues. DNA for the CDR3: TGTGCCAGCAGCCTGGGCTGGACTTACTACGAGCAGTACTTC. Translating gives CASSLGWTYYEQYF.

This rearrangement joins TRBV28 to TRBJ1-2; 8 nucleotides agree with TRBD1. The CDR3 is 10 amino acids. Unmatched junction bases numbered 3, after V lost 10 bases and J lost 8 bases. Germline values: CDR1 MDHEN, CDR2 SYDVKM. CDR3 in DNA: TGTGCCACGCGACAGGGGGGCTACACCTTC. Its protein product is CATRQGGYTF.

The genes are TRBV5-1 and TRBJ2-1; possible D gene TRBD2, 5 bases. The CDR3 sequence is 13 residues long. Germline-derived CDR1 and CDR2 are SGHRS and YFSETQ. The V end was cut by 5 bases, the J end by 12 bases, with 18 bases between. The CDR3 region has the DNA TGCGCCAGCAGGAGCGAAGGGCCCCGGGGGCAGTTCTTC. Translating gives CASRSEGPRGQFF.